In this sample, the clone carrying this T cell receptor (beta chain) turned up many times. Its matching antigen is unknown. This specimen comes from a study of glioma-infiltrating T cells. Points from the study as a whole: Above-expected tissue-blood divergence occurred in all gliomas, most in low-grade ones. Very few CDR3 sequences were shared between tissue and blood.

Trimming took off 3 bases at V and 7 bases at J, with 10 bases between the two ends. Germline lookup yields CDR1 MNHNS and CDR2 SASEGT. The CDR3 is 12 amino acids. Using RNA template, CDR3s of TCR alpha and beta were amplified with iRepertoire arm-PCR. Input was roughly 85-450 ng of tissue mRNA or PBMC total RNA. TCRdb reprocessed the multiplex PCR reads via MiXCR and lists one record per CDR3 protein. This table has about 130,000 distinct CDR3 sequences, around 25% appearing once. This receptor was obtained from a human donor with low-grade glioma or glioblastoma, undergoing nonglioma brain surgery, or in good health (not recorded which). Input material: glioma tissue, nonneoplastic brain tissue, or PBMCs (not recorded which). The genes are TRBV6-1 and TRBJ2-7, with unresolved D. The CDR3 DNA sequence: TGTGCCAGCAGTGATCCTAACCATGAGCAGTACGTC. Its protein product is CASSDPNHEQYV.